The present TCR beta chain was sequenced within a study of control samples from healthy donors and cancer patients. This CDR3 has 18 residues. Trimming at V came to 2 bases and at J to 0 bases, leaving 9 bases not matched to a gene. Germline lookup yields CDR1 MNHEY and CDR2 SMNVEV (reference sequence). TCRdb's copy holds only in-frame clones and misses some; the assay was immunoSEQ multiplex PCR. The sample shows approximately 120,000 clones, approximately 84% of them seen only once. Sequencing was done on a sample of blood. This receptor was taken from a man younger than 30 in good health. The chain employs TRBV27 and TRBJ1-3; 8 bases are a match to TRBD1. CDR3 nucleotide sequence: TGTGCCAGCAGTTTACAAAGAGTGACAGGGGACTCTGGAAACACCATATATTTT. The encoded protein is CASSLQRVTGDSGNTIYF.